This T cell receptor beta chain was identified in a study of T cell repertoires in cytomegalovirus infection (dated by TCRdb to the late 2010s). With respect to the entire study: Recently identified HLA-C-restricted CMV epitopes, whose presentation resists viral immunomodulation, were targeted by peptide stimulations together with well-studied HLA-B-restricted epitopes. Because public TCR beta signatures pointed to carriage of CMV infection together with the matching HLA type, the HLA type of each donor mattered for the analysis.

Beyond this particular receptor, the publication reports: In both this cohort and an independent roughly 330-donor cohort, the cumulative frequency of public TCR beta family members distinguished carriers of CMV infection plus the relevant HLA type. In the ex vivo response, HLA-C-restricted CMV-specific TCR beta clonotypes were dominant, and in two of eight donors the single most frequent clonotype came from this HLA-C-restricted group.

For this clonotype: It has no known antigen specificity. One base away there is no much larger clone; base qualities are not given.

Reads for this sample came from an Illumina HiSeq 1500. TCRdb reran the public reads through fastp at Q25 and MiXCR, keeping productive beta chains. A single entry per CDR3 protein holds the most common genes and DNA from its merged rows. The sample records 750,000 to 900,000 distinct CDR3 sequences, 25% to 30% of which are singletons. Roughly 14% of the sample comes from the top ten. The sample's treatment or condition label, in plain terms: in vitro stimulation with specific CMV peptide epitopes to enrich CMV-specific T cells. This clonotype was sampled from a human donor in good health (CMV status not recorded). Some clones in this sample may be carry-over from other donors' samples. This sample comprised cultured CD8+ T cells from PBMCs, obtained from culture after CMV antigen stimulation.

The CDR3 amino acid sequence is: CASSFRGSYQPQHF. The nucleotide sequence is given as TGTGCCAGCAGTTTCCGAGGCTCCTATCAGCCCCAGCATTTT. The chain uses TRBV27 and TRBJ1-5; the D segment cannot be called with confidence. Including the terminal cysteine and phenylalanine, the CDR3 comprises 14 residues. Only the CDR3 DNA stays, 42 bases, in frame from base 1. Per the germline V gene (reference sequence), MNHEY is the CDR1 and SMNVEV is the CDR2. V sheds 3 bases and J sheds 5 bases, leaving 11 bases between their ends.